The next 23 T cell receptor beta chains were all read from a single sample in a study of cytomegalovirus exposure and HLA in healthy donors. In the PCR, 60 Vbeta and 13 Jbeta primers were used. Profiled with immunoSEQ multiplex PCR; TCRdb holds only in-frame clones, not every one. Here the sample spans 200,000 or so clones, approximately 79% being singletons. Specimen: PBMCs. The source of these receptors is a man in his forties or fifties in good health and CMV-seronegative.

This clone appeared a few times. V and J are TRBV7-8 and TRBJ2-7; a possible D gene is TRBD1 (6 bases). V lost 1 base to trimming and J lost 9 bases, with 10 bases between them. CDR3 size: 12 residues. Germline-derived CDR1 and CDR2 are SGHVS and FQNEAQ. The CDR3, as DNA: TGTGCCAGCAGCTTAGACAGGGCGTCGCAGTACTTC. Its translation is CASSLDRASQYF.

The V call is TRBV7-9, the J call TRBJ1-1; TRBD1 aligns across 9 bases. The CDR3 contains 13 residues. Germline trimming cut 4 bases from V and 6 bases from J; bases unmatched to any gene: 3. The germline V gene has CDR1 SEHNR and CDR2 FQNEAQ (reference sequence). This CDR3 reads CASSSTGGAEAFF. CDR3 bases: TGTGCCAGCAGCTCGACAGGGGGGGCTGAAGCTTTCTTT. Complete variable domain (other parts from reference TRBV7-9 and TRBJ1-1): DTGVSQNPRHKITKRGQNVTFRCDPISEHNRLYWYRQTLGQGPEFLTYFQNEAQLEKSRLLSDRFSAERPKGSFSTLEIQRTEQGDSAMYLCASSSTGGAEAFFGQGTRLTVV.

The rearrangement uses TRBV5-5 and TRBJ2-7; D might be TRBD1 (6 bases). This CDR3 region has 15 residues. Trimming cost V 4 bases and J 2 bases, with 16 bases left between them. Germline V gene data show CDR1 as SGHKS and CDR2 as YYEKEE (reference sequence). CDR3 amino acids: CASSTPGDRAYEQYF. As DNA, the CDR3 is TGTGCCAGCAGCACACCAGGGGACCGAGCCTACGAGCAGTACTTC.

The rearrangement joins TRBV7-2 to TRBJ2-7; 7 positions match TRBD2. V was pared by 5 bases and J by 0 bases, with 4 bases of the junction left unmatched. Germline-derived CDR1 and CDR2 are SGHTA and FQGNSA. This CDR3 spans 14 amino acids. CDR3: CASSQLAYSYEQYF. CDR3 DNA sequence: TGTGCCAGCAGCCAACTAGCGTACTCCTACGAGCAGTACTTC. Full variable domain (outside the CDR3, taken from reference TRBV7-2 and TRBJ2-7): GAGVSQSPSNKVTEKGKDVELRCDPISGHTALYWYRQSLGQGLEFLIYFQGNSAPDKSGLPSDRFSAERTGGSVSTLTIQRTQQEDSAVYLCASSQLAYSYEQYFGPGTRLTVT.

J is TRBJ1-5 and V is TRBV28; 8 bases match TRBD1. CDR1 MDHEN and CDR2 SYDVKM come from the germline V gene. The CDR3 is 13 residues long. The V gene end was trimmed by 5 bases and the J gene end by 6 bases; junction bases not matched to a gene: 3. CDR3 DNA: TGTGCCAGCAGTCCGGACAGGGCTCAGCCCCAGCATTTT. Its translation is CASSPDRAQPQHF.

The V call is TRBV27, the J call TRBJ2-7; D possibly corresponds to TRBD2 (6 bases). Trimming took 3 bases from V and 2 from J, leaving 8 bases between them. In germline, CDR1 is MNHEY, CDR2 SMNVEV (reference sequence). The CDR3 is 13 residues long. The CDR3 is CASSLGLPYEQYF. Written as DNA, the CDR3 is TGTGCCAGCAGTTTGGGACTTCCCTACGAGCAGTACTTC.

This chain joins TRBV27 and TRBJ1-1; 7 bases line up with TRBD1. V shed 6 bases and J 10 bases; nucleotides not matched to a gene: 14. Germline CDR1 reads MNHEY; CDR2 reads SMNVEV (reference sequence). The length of the CDR3 is 14 residues. The DNA of the CDR3 is TGTGCCAGCAGGTCTCAATCCCGGCACAGGGGAGCTTTCTTT. It yields the protein CASRSQSRHRGAFF.

V is TRBV5-1 and J is TRBJ2-1, with a tentative D call TRBD1 (5 bases). V was clipped by 0 bases and J by 12 bases, with 10 bases between them. Germline loops: CDR1 SGHRS, CDR2 YFSETQ. The CDR3 spans 12 residues. This CDR3 reads CASSLAQGLQFF. The DNA of the CDR3 is TGCGCCAGCAGCTTGGCCCAGGGATTGCAGTTCTTC.

The V call is TRBV29-1, the J call TRBJ2-7; TRBD1 agrees at 10 bases. The ends lost 1 base at V and 6 bases at J; junction bases unmatched: 0. Looked up from germline, CDR1 is SQVTM and CDR2 is ANQGSEA. The CDR3 consists of 12 residues. For the CDR3, the DNA is TGCAGCGTTGAAGGGACAGGGGGCGAGCAGTACTTC. Its protein is CSVEGTGGEQYF.

This clone appeared once. The CDR3 loop reads CASSMGQGNTGELFF. Written as DNA, the CDR3 is TGTGCCAGCAGCATGGGACAGGGGAACACCGGGGAGCTGTTTTTT. The V and J genes are TRBV7-6 and TRBJ2-2; TRBD1 agrees at 9 bases. CDR1 SGHVS and CDR2 FNYEAQ come from the germline V gene. The CDR3 sequence is 15 residues long. With V trimmed by 5 bases and J by 1 base, 2 bases remained unmatched.

The chain employs TRBV5-1 and TRBJ2-3; no clear D gene. Germline lookup yields CDR1 SGHRS and CDR2 YFSETQ. The CDR3 consists of 13 residues. V gave up 4 bases and J gave up 0 bases, with 6 bases separating them. CDR3: CASSPQSTDTQYF. Here the CDR3 DNA reads TGCGCCAGCAGCCCCCAGAGCACAGATACGCAGTATTTT.

This clone has a single count. Within the sample, other DNA sequences also encode this same CDR3. This chain links TRBV19 with TRBJ2-1; 7 bases agree with TRBD2. This CDR3 region has 15 residues. CDR1 LNHDA and CDR2 SQIVND come from the germline V gene (reference sequence). V trimming: 6 bases; J trimming: 0 bases; junction bases outside the gene matches: 5. CDR3: CASSLSGSSYNEQFF. CDR3 in DNA: TGTGCCAGTAGCCTTAGCGGGTCCTCCTACAATGAGCAGTTCTTC.

The gene calls are TRBV2 and TRBJ1-2; TRBD1 agrees at 7 bases. CDR1 SNHLY and CDR2 FYNNEI come from the germline V gene. Trimming took 6 bases from V and 8 from J; bases not matched to a gene: 12. The CDR3 covers 14 residues. The CDR3 region has the DNA TGTGCCAGCAGAGAAACTTCACCGGGACAGGGCTACACCTTC. This gives the protein CASRETSPGQGYTF.

V usage is TRBV27 and J usage is TRBJ2-5, with D possibly matching TRBD2 (5 bases). Germline V lookup: CDR1 MNHEY, CDR2 SMNVEV (reference sequence). The CDR3 is made up of 14 amino acids. Trimming took 3 bases from V and 3 from J, leaving 11 bases between them. CDR3 sequence reads: CASSLREDKETQYF. As DNA, the CDR3 is TGTGCCAGCAGTTTGAGGGAAGACAAAGAGACCCAGTACTTC.

This sequence joins TRBV7-9 and TRBJ2-3; TRBD2 matches at 7 bases. V trimming: 3 bases; J trimming: 0 bases; junction bases outside the gene matches: 3. The germline gives CDR1 SEHNR, CDR2 FQNEAQ (reference sequence). The CDR3 consists of 15 residues. The CDR3 spells CASSFPSGSTDTQYF. The CDR3 nucleotides read TGTGCCAGCAGCTTCCCTAGCGGAAGCACAGATACGCAGTATTTT.

V usage is TRBV19 and J usage is TRBJ1-1; no firm D call. Germline V lookup: CDR1 LNHDA, CDR2 SQIVND (reference sequence). Trimming took off 4 bases at V and 2 bases at J, with 5 bases between the two ends. This CDR3 has 12 amino acids. CDR3 region: CASSNTNTEAFF. DNA for the CDR3: TGTGCCAGTAGTAACACAAACACTGAAGCTTTCTTT.

The V call is TRBV19, the J call TRBJ1-5, with 9 bases aligning to TRBD1. The germline CDR1 and CDR2 sequences are LNHDA and SQIVND (reference sequence). The CDR3 sequence is 15 residues long. The junction had 5 bases not matched to a gene; V was cut back by 7 bases and J by 1 base. The CDR3 sequence is CASNLQGASNQPQHF. The CDR3 DNA is TGTGCCAGTAATCTACAGGGGGCGAGCAATCAGCCCCAGCATTTT.

The chain couples TRBV5-1 to TRBJ2-7, with D perhaps matching TRBD1 (5 bases). Germline V gene lookup returns CDR1 SGHRS and CDR2 YFSETQ. Trimming shortened V by 3 bases and J by 2 bases, and 12 bases separated the two germline ends. The CDR3 consists of 14 residues. The CDR3 DNA reads TGCGCCAGCAGCTGGGGCGGCCGAGCCTACGAGCAGTACTTC. It codes for CASSWGGRAYEQYF.

V gene TRBV25-1 combines with J gene TRBJ2-1, with TRBD2 matching over 14 bases. Germline values: CDR1 MGHDK, CDR2 SYGVNS. This CDR3 is 16 amino acids long. V was clipped by 1 base and J by 8 bases; unmatched bases: 4. CDR3 region: CASSELGTSGSDEQFF. CDR3 nucleotides: TGTGCCAGCAGTGAATTAGGGACTAGCGGGAGTGATGAGCAGTTCTTC.

This clone is a singleton in its sample. This chain links TRBV6-1 with TRBJ2-3; D call uncertain. The V end lost 4 bases, the J end lost 2 bases, and 4 bases lay between the germline ends. Germline V lookup: CDR1 MNHNS, CDR2 SASEGT. The CDR3 sequence is 12 residues long. The CDR3 here is CASSGDTDTQYF. The CDR3 nucleotides are TGTGCCAGCAGTGGAGACACAGATACGCAGTATTTT.

This rearrangement joins TRBV19 to TRBJ1-1; the D gene is possibly TRBD1 (6 bases). The CDR3 has 13 residues. CDR1 is LNHDA, CDR2 SQIVND, per germline (reference sequence). V was cut by 4 bases and J by 6 bases, with 12 bases left in between. CDR3 protein: CASSKGEWAEAFF. CDR3 coding DNA: TGTGCCAGTAGTAAGGGGGAATGGGCTGAAGCTTTCTTT.

This chain uses TRBV28 with TRBJ1-5, with 9 bases that match TRBD1. CDR3 size: 16 residues. Trimming took 6 bases from V and 3 from J; bases not matched to a gene: 9. Looked up from germline, CDR1 is MDHEN and CDR2 is SYDVKM. For the CDR3, the DNA is TGTGCCAGCAGGGGCAGACAGGGGGTTGACAATCAGCCCCAGCATTTT. Translation: CASRGRQGVDNQPQHF.

The gene calls are TRBV27 and TRBJ1-4; D might be TRBD1 (6 bases). The CDR3 has 18 residues. V lost 9 bases to trimming and J lost 6 bases, with 29 bases between them. The germline gives CDR1 MNHEY, CDR2 SMNVEV (reference sequence). The CDR3 here is CASSTRGRGFRDDEKLFF. In nucleotides, the CDR3 is TGTGCCAGTAGTACCCGGGGCAGGGGATTTAGGGATGATGAAAAACTGTTTTTT.